This T cell receptor (beta chain) was captured in a study of low-dose radiotherapy and immunotherapy resistance in tumors. On the study more broadly: A dose of 1 Gy per fraction every two weeks went to Cohort 2, totaling 13 Gy over 26 weeks. Nivolumab was given to patients as a 240 mg flat dose every two weeks, and ipilimumab at 1 mg/kg every six weeks. Both were delivered intravenously.

Primers targeting TRAV and TRBV primed first-strand cDNA, covering alpha and beta chains. With a V-primer adapter and a constant-region primer, TCRs were amplified for 20 to 25 PCR cycles. TCRdb processed the reads anew with MiXCR; each CDR3 protein has one entry. The data hold 9,500 to 15,000 distinct CDR3 sequences, with 76% observed a single time. The TCR was taken from a human donor with advanced metastatic prostate, ovarian, gallbladder or colorectal cancer (not recorded which). This table probably holds off-target reads from a library built for another chain.

The CDR3 sequence: CASSFDRQGSAETQYF. The DNA of the CDR3 is TGTGCCAGCAGCTTTGACAGGCAAGGGTCGGCAGAGACCCAGTACTTC. The chain recombines TRBV5-4 with TRBJ2-5, with D possibly TRBD1 on 6 matching bases. Germline loops: CDR1 SGHNT, CDR2 YYREEE (reference sequence). The CDR3 has 16 residues. The V end was cut by 2 bases, the J end by 4 bases, with 18 bases between.